This T cell receptor (beta chain) was profiled in a study of control samples from healthy donors and cancer patients. Sequencing was performed with immunoSEQ multiplex PCR; in TCRdb, only in-frame clones are kept and a portion is missing. The profile shows about 110,000 clones, about 89% of them singletons. V was cut by 4 bases and J by 6 bases, with 13 bases left in between. The CDR3 contains 14 residues. Per germline, CDR1 MNHEY and CDR2 SVGAGI. V gene TRBV6-5 combines with J gene TRBJ1-5; D uncertain. Sequenced material: blood. This sequence originates from a woman in her forties or fifties in good health. CDR3: CASSSSLVFQPQHF. CDR3 DNA: TGTGCCAGCAGTTCTTCTCTGGTTTTTCAGCCCCAGCATTTT.